This T cell receptor (beta chain) was sequenced for a study of cytomegalovirus exposure and HLA in healthy donors. The overall study: The early release's HLA-typed donors yielded approximately 81 million unique TCRs. Study-level points and caveats: Presence/absence analyses supposed approximately even sequencing depth among donors. No immune exposure information besides CMV serostatus was available.

About this clone itself: What it recognizes is unknown.

V was shortened by 4 bases and J by 4 bases, with 12 bases between the two germline ends. CDR1 SGHNT and CDR2 YYREEE come from the germline V gene (reference sequence). The CDR3 is 14 amino acids. The PCR contained 60 Vbeta and 13 Jbeta primers. The assay was immunoSEQ multiplex PCR, and TCRdb's table has in-frame clones only and misses some. This sample has approximately 180,000 clones, with 12% found just once. The sequencing sample was made of PBMCs. This chain joins TRBV5-4 and TRBJ2-1; the D gene is possibly TRBD2 (6 bases). The TCR originated in a man in his forties or fifties in good health and CMV-seropositive. CDR3 region: CASSLGLPYNEQFF. The CDR3 nucleotides read TGTGCCAGCAGCCTAGGACTACCGTACAATGAGCAGTTCTTC.